This T cell receptor (beta chain) was sequenced in a study of preoperative IRX-2 immunotherapy in early breast cancer. Using immunoSEQ multiplex PCR, the repertoire was profiled, and TCRdb retains in-frame clones only, with some absent. The profile shows around 30,000 clones, 83% of them singletons. Indicated treatment: preoperative locoregional IRX-2 cytokine immunotherapy. This phase Ib study tested locoregional IRX-2 cytokine immunotherapy given before surgery. Per the germline V gene, CDR1 is LNHNV and CDR2 is YYDKDF (reference sequence). This CDR3 contains 17 residues. V shed 0 bases and J shed 3 bases, with 18 bases lying between them.

This specimen consisted of lymph node tissue, obtained from a patient treated with IRX-2 immunotherapy. The sequence was obtained from a human donor with breast cancer. The chain links TRBV15 to TRBJ2-7; D is ambiguous. This CDR3 reads CATSRDLGRRLIYEQYF. The CDR3 nucleotides are TGTGCCACCAGCAGAGACCTTGGTCGGCGCTTGATCTACGAGCAGTACTTC.